Here is one TCR beta chain with its context. As yet, its antigen is unknown. TCRdb fed the 5' RACE reads into MiXCR, producing one record per CDR3 protein. The data contain 690,000 or so distinct CDR3 sequences, 8.5% to 9% of them singletons. The entry originates in a study of identical twins. Points from the study as a whole: The study drew conclusions from cross-sectional statistical analysis, not from following the same donors.

V lost 0 bases and J lost 4; bases outside the gene matches: 5. The CDR3 runs 17 residues. Looked up from germline, CDR1 is DFQATT and CDR2 is SNEGSKA (reference sequence). The sample was also reused in another study, on yellow fever vaccine responses in identical twins.

The clonotype comes from a woman younger than 30 in good health. Sequenced: PBMCs. The rearrangement links TRBV20-1 to TRBJ2-2, with 13 bases lining up with TRBD2. The CDR3 DNA follows: TGCAGTGCTAGAGATATGGGACTAGCGGGACCCACCGGGGAGCTGTTTTTT. Translating it yields CSARDMGLAGPTGELFF.